Listed here is a single T cell receptor beta chain. Its specificity is not known. Researchers ran the PCR with 60 Vbeta and 13 Jbeta primers. Libraries were prepared by immunoSEQ multiplex PCR; TCRdb keeps only in-frame clonotypes and omits some of them. This sample carries fewer than 200,000 clones, approximately 80% of them seen once, and the ten largest clones take around 3.6%. The sample is drawn from a study of cytomegalovirus exposure and HLA in healthy donors. Study-wide context: As an earlier analysis found, around 170 million T cells yielded 90 million to 140 million unique TCR beta sequences.

Study results and limitations: Rare sequences made up most TCRs, while some public TCRs were found in many donors.

V was clipped by 6 bases and J by 3 bases, with 8 bases between them. In germline, CDR1 is WSHSY, CDR2 SAAADI. The CDR3 extends over 13 amino acids. The origin of this receptor is a man in his forties in good health and CMV-seropositive. What was sequenced was PBMCs. The chain employs TRBV10-2 and TRBJ2-2; possible D gene TRBD1, 5 bases. The CDR3 DNA follows: TGCGCCAGCAGGGACACCTACACCGGGGAGCTGTTTTTT. This translates into CASRDTYTGELFF.